This record looks at one T cell receptor (beta chain) sequence and its context. What it recognizes is unknown. The assay was run at survey level. Assay used: immunoSEQ multiplex PCR; TCRdb lists only in-frame clones, some missing. The sample holds more than 85,000 clones, roughly 78% seen once. Germline V CDR1 and CDR2: SEHNR, FQNEAQ (reference sequence). The CDR3 is 14 amino acids. Between the trimmed V and J ends, which lost 3 bases and 7 bases, there was a span of 16 bases. These data come from a study of fetal regulatory T cell absence and autoimmunity. Study results and caveats: Broadly similar TRB gene family usage was seen in pancreas and cord blood. Pancreas TCRs were oligoclonally enriched versus cord blood, some clones over 80-fold. In IPEX, the enrichment was taken to support antigen-driven autoimmunity before birth.

The sequenced material came from pancreas tissue. V is TRBV7-9 and J is TRBJ2-7, with D perhaps matching TRBD2 (5 bases). The clonotype comes from a male donor with IPEX syndrome. CDR3 in amino acids: CASSFSQRGGEQYF. DNA of the CDR3: TGTGCCAGCAGCTTTTCCCAACGGGGTGGAGAGCAGTACTTC. The whole variable domain, remainder taken from reference TRBV7-9 and TRBJ2-7, is DTGVSQNPRHKITKRGQNVTFRCDPISEHNRLYWYRQTLGQGPEFLTYFQNEAQLEKSRLLSDRFSAERPKGSFSTLEIQRTEQGDSAMYLCASSFSQRGGEQYFGPGTRLTVT.